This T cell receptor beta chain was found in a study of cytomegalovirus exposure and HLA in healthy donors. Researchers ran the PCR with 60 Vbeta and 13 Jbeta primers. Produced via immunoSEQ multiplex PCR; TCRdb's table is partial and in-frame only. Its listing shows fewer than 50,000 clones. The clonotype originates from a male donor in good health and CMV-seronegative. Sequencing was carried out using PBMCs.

Here the CDR3 reads CSVSGTLEAETQYF. The DNA for the CDR3 is TGCAGCGTGAGCGGGACCCTCGAAGCCGAGACCCAGTACTTC. The V gene is TRBV29-1, the J gene TRBJ2-5; TRBD2 agrees at 7 bases. This CDR3 comprises 14 residues. Trimming at V came to 6 bases and at J to 5 bases, leaving 12 bases not matched to a gene. CDR1 and CDR2 from the germline V gene are SQVTM and ANQGSEA.